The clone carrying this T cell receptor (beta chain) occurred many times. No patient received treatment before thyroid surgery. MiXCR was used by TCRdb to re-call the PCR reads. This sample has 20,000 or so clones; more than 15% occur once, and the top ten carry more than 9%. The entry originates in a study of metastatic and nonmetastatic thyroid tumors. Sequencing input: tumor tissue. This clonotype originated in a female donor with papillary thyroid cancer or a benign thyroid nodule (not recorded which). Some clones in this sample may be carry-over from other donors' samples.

Written as DNA, the CDR3 is TGTGCCAGTAGTATGTTGTACGGCCCCTACGAGCAGTACTTC. This translates into CASSMLYGPYEQYF. The chain uses TRBV19 and TRBJ2-7; D not resolved. V gave up 3 bases and J gave up 2 bases, with 11 bases separating them. CDR1 LNHDA and CDR2 SQIVND come from the germline V gene (reference sequence). There are 14 residues in the CDR3.